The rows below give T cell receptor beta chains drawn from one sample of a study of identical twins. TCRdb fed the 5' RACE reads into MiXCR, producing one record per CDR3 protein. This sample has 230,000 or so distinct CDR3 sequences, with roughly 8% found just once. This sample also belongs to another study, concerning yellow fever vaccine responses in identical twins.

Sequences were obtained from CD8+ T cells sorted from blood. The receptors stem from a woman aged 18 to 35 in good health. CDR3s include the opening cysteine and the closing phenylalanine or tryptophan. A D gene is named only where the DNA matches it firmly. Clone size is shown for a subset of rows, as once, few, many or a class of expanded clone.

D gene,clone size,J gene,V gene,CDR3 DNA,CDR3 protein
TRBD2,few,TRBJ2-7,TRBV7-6,TGTGCCAGCAGCTCTGCCAGCGGGGGGGTCTACGAGCAGTACTTC,CASSSASGGVYEQYF
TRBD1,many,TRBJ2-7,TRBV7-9,TGTGCCAGCAGCTCACAGGGGTCCTACGAGCAGTACTTC,CASSSQGSYEQYF
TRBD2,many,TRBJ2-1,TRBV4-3,TGCGCCAGCAGCCAAGATCCCGCGGGAGGGTACAATGAGCAGTTCTTC,CASSQDPAGGYNEQFF
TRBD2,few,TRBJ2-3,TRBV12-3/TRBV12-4,TGTGCCAGCAGTCCCACTAGCGGGGTCACAGATACGCAGTATTTT,CASSPTSGVTDTQYF
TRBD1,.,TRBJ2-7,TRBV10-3,TGTGCCATCAAGCAGGGGGATTACGAGCAGTACTTC,CAIKQGDYEQYF
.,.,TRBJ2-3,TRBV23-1,TGCGCCATCTTTCTCCGGGGGCAGTATTTT,CAIFLRGQYF
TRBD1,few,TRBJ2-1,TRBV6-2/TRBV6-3,TGTGCCAGCAGACAGGGGTTGGCCTACAATGAGCAGTTCTTC,CASRQGLAYNEQFF
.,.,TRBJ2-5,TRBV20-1,TGCAGTGCCCCTCCCCTCGAAGAGTTAAAAGAGACCCAGTACTTC,CSAPPLEELKETQYF
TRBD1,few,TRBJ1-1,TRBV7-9,TGTGCCAGCAGCTCGAGGACAGGGGGGATGAACACTGAAGCTTTCTTT,CASSSRTGGMNTEAFF
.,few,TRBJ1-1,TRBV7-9,TGTGCCAGCAGCAACGGGACCCTGAGCACTGAAGCTTTCTTT,CASSNGTLSTEAFF
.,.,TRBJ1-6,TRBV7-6,TGTGCCAGCAGCCCAACGTCAACCGATTCACCCCTCCACTTT,CASSPTSTDSPLHF
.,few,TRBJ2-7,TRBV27,TGTGCCAGCAGTTGGACCCGCCAGGGAGGCGAGCAGTACTTC,CASSWTRQGGEQYF
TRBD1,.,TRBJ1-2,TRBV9,TGTGCCAGCAGCGCGGCCCCTACAAGGACAGGAAACTATGGCTACACCTTC,CASSAAPTRTGNYGYTF
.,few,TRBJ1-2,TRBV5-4,TGTGCCAGCAGCTTGGAAAGGGGTCGCGGGGAAGAGCATGGCTACACCTTC,CASSLERGRGEEHGYTF
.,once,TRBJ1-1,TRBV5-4,TGTGCCAGCAGCTTGTTAAGTAGGACTGAAGCTTTCTTT,CASSLLSRTEAFF
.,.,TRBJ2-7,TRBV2,TGTGCCAGCAGTGAAGACACCCCCTACGAGCAGTACTTC,CASSEDTPYEQYF
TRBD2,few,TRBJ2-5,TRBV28,TGTGCCAGCACCCTGAACCCCCGACTAGCGCATCAAGAGACCCAGTACTTC,CASTLNPRLAHQETQYF
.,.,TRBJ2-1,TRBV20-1,TGCAGTGCCGCGGGACCCCCCTACCTTTACAATGAGCAGTTCTTC,CSAAGPPYLYNEQFF
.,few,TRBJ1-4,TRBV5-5,TGTGCCAGCAGCTTGGAATCGGGGAGCGAAAAACTGTTTTTT,CASSLESGSEKLFF
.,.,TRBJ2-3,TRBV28,TGTGCCAGCAGTTTATGTAGCCTTGGGGTGGTTTGCGCAGATACGCAGTATTTT,CASSLCSLGVVCADTQYF
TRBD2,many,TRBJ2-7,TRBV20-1,TGCAGCGCCCGGACTAGCGGGTACGAGCAGTACTTC,CSARTSGYEQYF
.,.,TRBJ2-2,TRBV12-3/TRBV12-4,TGTGCCAGCGCCCACAGAGGTCAGAGCGCCGGGGAGCTGTTTTTT,CASAHRGQSAGELFF
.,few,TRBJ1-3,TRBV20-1,TGCAGTGCTATTCACTCTGGAAACACCATATATTTT,CSAIHSGNTIYF
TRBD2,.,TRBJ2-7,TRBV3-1,TGTGCCAGCAGCCAGCGGGGACTAGCGGGATACGAGCAGTACTTC,CASSQRGLAGYEQYF
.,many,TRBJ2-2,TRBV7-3,TGTGCCAGCAGCTCCAGACCTGGGGGGGAGCTGTTTTTT,CASSSRPGGELFF
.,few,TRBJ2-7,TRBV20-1,TGCAGTGCTAGAGATTTGGTGACAGGAATTTACGAGCAGTACTTC,CSARDLVTGIYEQYF
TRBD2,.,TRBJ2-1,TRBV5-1,TGCGCCAGCAGCTTGGTTAGCGGGGACTACAATGAGCAGTTCTTC,CASSLVSGDYNEQFF
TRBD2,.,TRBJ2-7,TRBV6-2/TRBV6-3,TGTGCCAGCAGCTACCAAACCGGGACTAGCTACAGCTACGAGCAGTACTTC,CASSYQTGTSYSYEQYF
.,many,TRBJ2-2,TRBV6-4,TGTGCCAGCAGTGTGGGCGGTGGACTCCCCGGGGAGCTGTTTTTT,CASSVGGGLPGELFF
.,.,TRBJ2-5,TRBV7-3,TGTGCCAGCAGATCACCGGGGGAAGAGACCCAGTACTTC,CASRSPGEETQYF
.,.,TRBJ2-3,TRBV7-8,TGTGCCAGCAGCCCAGGGGTATCTAGCACAGATACGCAGTATTTT,CASSPGVSSTDTQYF
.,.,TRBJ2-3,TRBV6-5,TGTGCCAGCAGTTACTTCCATCCATTCACAGATACGCAGTATTTT,CASSYFHPFTDTQYF
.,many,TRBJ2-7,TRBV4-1,TGCGCCAGCAGCCAAGAAGAGCGGAGCTCCTACGAGCAGTACTTC,CASSQEERSSYEQYF
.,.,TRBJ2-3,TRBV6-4,TGTGCCAGCAGTCGGGGAGATACAGATACGCAGTATTTT,CASSRGDTDTQYF
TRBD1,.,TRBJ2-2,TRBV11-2,TGTGCCAGCAGCTTAGGTTCCGGGACAGTTTCCTCGGGCGGGGAGCTGTTTTTT,CASSLGSGTVSSGGELFF